The entry that follows covers one T cell receptor beta chain sequence. The antigen is unknown. This entry is derived from a study of long-term antiretroviral therapy in people with HIV. Overall study findings and caveats: Clones that had undergone expansion before ART prevailed in the repertoire throughout all time points.

The CDR3 spans 16 residues. The germline V gene has CDR1 SGHNT and CDR2 YYREEE (reference sequence). V was clipped by 0 bases and J by 0 bases, with 12 bases between them. Samples were assayed with immunoSEQ v3.0 at survey level. Profiled with immunoSEQ multiplex PCR; TCRdb holds only in-frame clones, not every one. The repertoire holds fewer than 30,000 clones, with 70% to 90% as singletons. The clonotype was recovered from a man between 40 and 49 years old with HIV. This sequence joins TRBV5-4 and TRBJ1-1; D call uncertain. Sequenced here: unsorted PBMCs, sampled 3 years after starting antiretroviral therapy. This CDR3 reads CASSLGLSGVNTEAFF. The CDR3 DNA sequence: TGTGCCAGCAGCTTGGGCTTATCCGGGGTGAACACTGAAGCTTTCTTT.